The present TCR beta chain was sequenced within a study of control samples from healthy donors and cancer patients. The CDR3 is 15 amino acids. V was pared by 3 bases and J by 3 bases, with 4 bases of the junction left unmatched. Germline CDR1 KGHSH, CDR2 LQKENI. Using immunoSEQ multiplex PCR, the repertoire was profiled, and TCRdb retains in-frame clones only, with some absent. The profile shows tens of thousands of clones, 91% of them singletons. This clone has just a few counts. The receptor's source is a man aged 45-60 years with lung cancer. The genes are TRBV18 and TRBJ1-2; 10 nucleotides align to TRBD1. The sample taken for sequencing was PBMCs. The CDR3 nucleotides are TGTGCCAGCTCACCTGTGGGGACAGGGGACTATGGCTACACCTTC. Amino acids: CASSPVGTGDYGYTF.